Here is one T cell receptor (beta chain) with its context. This clone was counted a few times. The antigen it recognizes is unknown. Base-call qualities are not available, and no considerably larger clone is one nucleotide away. The sample comes from a study of cytomegalovirus exposure and HLA in healthy donors (dated by TCRdb to 2016 to 2017). Regarding the research as a whole: According to an earlier analysis of a few hundred of the donors, roughly 180 million T cells yielded 117 million unique TCR beta sequences and 276 Gb of sequence data. Both class I and class II loci were covered by HLA typing, at four-digit resolution. Roughly five DR-DQ haplotypes were handled as single units for association and clustering, since linkage in the cohort was strong. The study combined high-throughput TCR immunosequencing, statistical association of individual TCRs with disease status, and machine learning to predict cytomegalovirus infection status. An early release covering 550 to 650 HLA-typed donors comprised about 300 gigabases of sequencing data and tens of millions of unique TCR sequences. A later analysis re-analyzed previously published TCR beta repertoires from several hundred donors and added high-resolution HLA genotyping to study TCR occurrence patterns. Donor age, sex, ethnicity and CMV serostatus were collected together with the repertoire data. In the later analysis, no new phenotypic data were used to find candidate immune exposures; instead, reliance was placed on TCR beta sequences and their occurrence across donors. Every discovery cohort repertoire had been produced on one sequencing platform. A later genetic analysis took genome-wide SNP genotypes for about 55% of the 666 donors and used that subset as a discovery cohort. The T cell repertoires of 700 or so subjects were profiled by immunosequencing and related to cytomegalovirus serostatus. The aim of the study was to test whether cataloging public T cell receptors could identify signatures of past pathogen exposure. On average, around 240,000 unique TCR beta nucleotide sequences were sequenced per donor among 398 genotyped donors of the cohort, with about 19% of those sequences being non-productive. Besides the first cohort of 500 to 700 subjects, a separate validation cohort made up of roughly 120 different subjects was used. An earlier analysis of approximately 580 of the donors used high-throughput TCR beta sequencing to judge whether each TCR beta V gene segment behaved as functional or pseudogenic. The number of typed donors differed by locus: about 620-630 for A, B, C, DRB1 and DQB1; some 500 for DQA1; approximately 600 for DPA1; and about 470 for DPB1. Of the 300 to 500 genotyped donors, less than 90% were placed in the genetic ancestry cluster associated with self-reported Caucasian donors. Study-wide findings and limitations: In a later genetic analysis, fewer N-insertions in productive TCRs were reported among donors in an Asian-associated ancestry cluster than the roughly 700-donor mean. While some public TCRs were present in many individuals, most TCR sequences turned up only very rarely across donors. Because counts were too low, about 15 rarely observed V segments, including chromosome 9 orphons, were left out of the earlier analysis of a few hundred of the donors. In both the original and validation cohorts, the classifier was reported to diagnose cytomegalovirus status with high specificity and sensitivity. Broadly in line with IMGT annotations, most TCR beta V segments showed up in productive rearrangements about 90% or about 30% of the time in an earlier analysis of around 600 of the donors. A few of the identified cytomegalovirus-associated TCR beta chains were confirmed in vitro to be specific for cytomegalovirus antigens. In a later analysis, TCR association rates were found to vary across HLA loci, with the most associated TCRs seen for DRB1 alleles and the fewest for HLA-C alleles. When HLA alleles, especially DR and DQ, strongly co-occurred, TCR associations were difficult to assign to individual alleles. Presence/absence analyses assumed roughly uniform sequencing depth across donors, an assumption that may not hold. Immune exposure information for the cohort was limited to CMV serostatus. A further reported finding was that TCR beta sequences accurately predicted the HLA-A and HLA-B alleles for most subjects in the first cohort. In a later analysis, HLA-associated TCR beta chains were found to be more clonally expanded and to have lower generation probabilities than equally common non-associated chains. An association between a missense DCLRE1C variant and V-gene and J-gene trimming of TCR beta chains was found in a later genetic analysis and replicated in an independent cohort. The authors suggested that the approach could potentially be generalized to other disease states and immunological phenotypes. Most CMV-associated TCR beta chains appeared to be HLA-restricted in a later analysis, and the HLA associations seemed to be driven largely by CMV exposure. Linkage disequilibrium might explain the correlated functional status among segregating V segments, but an unknown experimental factor could not be ruled out. Because HLA typing was unavailable for some donors at each locus, only the typed subset was used in association tests. A later analysis associated about 17,000 TCR beta sequences with specific HLA alleles at a false discovery rate of 0.05. The sequencing pipeline was judged likely to have produced a cluster of highly shared sequence variants as a technical artifact. Only TCR beta chains were sequenced in this cohort, and the absence of alpha or paired-chain data limited detectable features. The study listed 164 TCR beta chains as associated with cytomegalovirus. A later analysis reported that several top co-occurrence clusters appeared linked to parvovirus B19, influenza, CMV and Epstein-Barr virus. Some IMGT-functional V segments, including TRBV6-2 and TRBV6-3, could not be distinguished by the 87-base-pair reads and were therefore excluded.

The cohort comprised fewer than 700 healthy bone marrow donors. At the time of sampling, all cohort members were nominally healthy, though unrecorded immune exposures were likely present. The donor was CMV seronegative and was included in the group of 352 seronegative cohort members. A peripheral blood sample was provided by each donor, and peripheral blood mononuclear cells were used for TCR beta sequencing. Genomic DNA extraction from the blood cell samples was performed with the Qiagen DNeasy Blood Extraction Kit. Receptor amplification or capture employed the immunoSEQ multiplex PCR assay. For the multiplex PCR, a mixture combining 60 forward primers for TCR Vbeta segments and 13 reverse primers for TCR Jbeta segments was used. The CDR3 region of rearranged TCR beta genes was amplified from genomic DNA with a multiplex PCR assay. The amplified TCR beta libraries were sequenced on the Illumina HiSeq System as 87-base-pair reads. The authors' analysis ran thus. Across the 670 or so repertoires, a later analysis counted roughly 84 million unique TCR beta chains, some 11 million of which were shared by at least two donors. Raw reads were error-corrected and collapsed into unique sequences with a nearest-neighbor algorithm that merged closely related sequences to remove PCR and sequencing errors. To assign V, D and J gene segments, CDR3 sequences were aligned to IMGT reference sequences. Each retained sequence needed at least a six-nucleotide match to both a V gene segment and a J gene segment. A rearrangement was called productive if the CDR3 had no stop codons and remained in frame with V and J, and every other rearrangement was called non-productive. Following IMGT convention, CDR3 was defined as the stretch from the second conserved V-encoded cysteine to the conserved J-encoded phenylalanine. In an earlier analysis of 587 of the donors, sequences lacking an unambiguous match to a single V gene segment were excluded. An earlier analysis of a few hundred of the donors called V segments functional above 56.7% productive rearrangements and segregating when the between-donor standard deviation exceeded 5%. A statistical classification framework was built for diagnosing cytomegalovirus status from the catalog of TCR beta chain sequences. V and J gene assignment, in a later analysis, came from comparing TCR nucleotide sequences with IMGT/GENE-DB human TR gene sequences. A later analysis assigned CDR3 sequences and most-parsimonious VDJ recombination scenarios with the TCRdist pipeline. In a later analysis, each TCR beta chain was defined by its CDR3 amino acid sequence together with its V-gene family, and reads without a unique V-gene family were excluded. As a way to deal with suspected cross-contamination and a sequencing artifact, a later analysis dropped hundreds of nucleotide sequences that were highly shared and had low generation probability. In a later analysis, a clonal expansion index for each public chain was calculated from normalized within-repertoire ranks of inferred template counts. In a later analysis, generation probabilities were computed using a VDJ recombination model fitted to out-of-frame rearrangements, and the results were checked against IGoR. In a later analysis, hypergeometric tests were used to score TCR-TCR, TCR-HLA and TCR-CMV co-occurrence, with a repertoire-size bias correction applied to TCR pairs. In a later analysis, false discovery rates were estimated by permuting HLA or CMV assignments 20 times. A later analysis grouped co-occurring TCRs with DBSCAN, adding TCRdist sequence similarity when clustering within HLA-allele-positive subsets. Repertoires with fewer than 30,000 or more than 120,000 public chains, plus five repertoires with anomalous nucleotide sharing, were excluded from co-occurrence clustering. TCRdb carries this immuneACCESS record with in-frame sequences only. Its versions omit some clonotypes, under half of them owing to an unresolved V gene in the studies checked, with the rest unexplained. That table is the source of V, J and clone size, and D and trimming were worked out from the DNA. This sample lists some 160,000 clones; approximately 80% were detected once. Clones ranked in the top ten supply about 1.5% of the sample.

For CDR1 and CDR2, the germline V gene lists SGHDT and YYEEEE. Including cysteine and phenylalanine, the CDR3 has 15 amino acids. The kept DNA is CDR3 alone, 45 bases in frame from the first base. V is pared back by 3 bases and J by 5 bases, with 15 bases lying between the germline termini. Sequenced: PBMCs. This TCR was sampled from a woman in her twenties or thirties in good health and CMV-seronegative. The V and J genes are TRBV5-6 and TRBJ2-1; no D gene is confidently identified. The CDR3 region reads CASSSVGLGDNEQFF. The DNA is TGTGCCAGCAGCTCGGTAGGCCTAGGTGACAATGAGCAGTTCTTC.